The clone carrying this T cell receptor beta chain was found a few times. The antigen remains undetermined. The TCR beta cDNA libraries contained unique molecular identifiers. TCRdb analysed the PCR reads with MiXCR anew, one entry per CDR3 protein. The table lists 800,000 to 950,000 distinct CDR3 sequences, around 50% of them singletons. The CDR3 has 14 amino acids. The V end was cut by 0 bases, the J end by 3 bases, with 9 bases between. From germline, CDR1 is DFQATT and CDR2 SNEGSKA (reference sequence). This sample stems from a study of post-analysis software for immune sequencing data. General observations from the study: Under the F measure, samples that were prepared in one batch clustered strongly together. Higher frequency in patients than in controls was seen for a handful of TRBV segments, with TRBV5-6, TRBV5-1 and TRBV20-1 among them.

The specimen sequenced was blood. The clonotype was recovered from a girl between 5 and 17 years old with multiple sclerosis. V is TRBV20-1 and J is TRBJ1-3, with D unclear. CDR3 in DNA: TGCAGTGCTAGAGACCTTCGGGTTGGAAACACCATATATTTT. This codes for CSARDLRVGNTIYF.